These 22 T cell receptor beta chains originate from one sample sequenced in a study of blood T cells in healthy people across ages. For the second PCR, which ran for 7 to 11 cycles, a sample-barcoded 5' primer and a J-beta primer mix were used. TCRdb passed the 5' RACE reads through MiXCR, listing each CDR3 protein once. The data contain 1,100,000 or so distinct CDR3 sequences, 45% of them seen just once; the ten biggest clones take up approximately 17%. The sample taken for sequencing was blood. Source of these receptors: a woman aged 60-75 years in good health.

The chain combines TRBV20-1 with TRBJ1-2, with 8 nucleotides matching TRBD1. The CDR3 consists of 12 residues. Losses at the gene ends were 3 bases for V and 5 bases for J; bases not matched to a gene: 2. Germline V gene sequence: CDR1 DFQATT, CDR2 SNEGSKA (reference sequence). CDR3 DNA sequence: TGCAGTGCTAGTGGGACAGGATATGGCTACACCTTC. Its protein product is CSASGTGYGYTF.

The chain recombines TRBV28 with TRBJ2-5; D is ambiguous. The DNA end favors TRBJ2-7, so the J call may be wrong. Germline V CDR1 and CDR2: MDHEN, SYDVKM. The CDR3 has 14 residues. The chain's CDR3 is CASSLPRGTYEQYF. CDR3 DNA: TGTGCCAGCAGCCTCCCTAGAGGAACCTACGAGCAGTACTTC.

The chain is built from TRBV20-1 and TRBJ2-7; a weak D match, TRBD2 (6 bases). The CDR3 sequence is 14 residues long. Germline V gives CDR1 DFQATT, CDR2 SNEGSKA (reference sequence). V was clipped by 2 bases and J by 2 bases, with 13 bases between them. The CDR3 DNA reads as TGCAGTGCTAGAAGGTCTAGCGTGGCCTACGAGCAGTACTTC. Translation gives CSARRSSVAYEQYF.

V is TRBV13 and J is TRBJ2-5; D uncertain. Trimming stripped 8 bases from V and 5 bases from J, with 9 bases between. Germline values: CDR1 PRHDT, CDR2 FYEKMQ (reference sequence). The CDR3 length is 11 residues. The chain's CDR3 is CASGHLETQYF. Here the CDR3 DNA reads TGTGCCAGCGGCCATTTGGAGACCCAGTACTTC.

The chain recombines TRBV5-1 with TRBJ2-5; D perhaps matches TRBD1 (5 bases). The CDR3 consists of 13 residues. Between the trimmed V and J ends, which lost 0 bases and 7 bases, there was a span of 10 bases. The germline gives CDR1 SGHRS, CDR2 YFSETQ. The CDR3: CASSLGGQGTQYF. The CDR3 region has the DNA TGCGCCAGCAGCTTGGGGGGCCAGGGGACCCAGTACTTC. The full variable domain, its missing parts supplied by reference TRBV5-1 and TRBJ2-5, is KAGVTQTPRYLIKTRGQQVTLSCSPISGHRSVSWYQQTPGQGLQFLFEYFSETQRNKGNFPGRFSGRQFSNSRSEMNVSTLELGDSALYLCASSLGGQGTQYFGPGTRLLVL.

This clonotype has a handful of counts. The chain carries TRBV5-1 and TRBJ2-1; tentatively, D is TRBD1 (6 bases). CDR3 length equals 13 residues. The V end lost 3 bases, the J end lost 3 bases, and 7 bases lay between the germline ends. Germline loops: CDR1 SGHRS, CDR2 YFSETQ. Here the CDR3 reads CASSWTVYNEQFF. CDR3 in DNA: TGCGCCAGCAGCTGGACAGTCTACAATGAGCAGTTCTTC. The full variable domain, in which reference TRBV5-1 and TRBJ2-1 provide the parts outside the CDR3, is KAGVTQTPRYLIKTRGQQVTLSCSPISGHRSVSWYQQTPGQGLQFLFEYFSETQRNKGNFPGRFSGRQFSNSRSEMNVSTLELGDSALYLCASSWTVYNEQFFGPGTRLTVL.

This chain connects TRBV19 to TRBJ1-1; 7 bases are shared with TRBD1. Germline-derived CDR1 and CDR2 are LNHDA and SQIVND (reference sequence). Losses at the gene ends were 6 bases for V and 3 bases for J; bases not matched to a gene: 4. The CDR3 is 13 residues long. The CDR3 DNA follows: TGTGCCAGTAGCCCTAGGGGGCACACTGAAGCTTTCTTT. Amino acids: CASSPRGHTEAFF.

The chain links TRBV6-5 to TRBJ2-5; 9 bases line up with TRBD2. The CDR3 spans 15 residues. From germline, CDR1 is MNHEY and CDR2 SVGAGI. V lost 1 base to trimming and J lost 1 base; unmatched junction nucleotides: 1. Here the CDR3 reads CASSYWREGQETQYF. The CDR3 DNA sequence: TGTGCCAGCAGTTACTGGCGGGAGGGCCAAGAGACCCAGTACTTC.

The chain employs TRBV12-3 or TRBV12-4 and TRBJ2-1; 12 bases line up with TRBD2. The CDR3 is 16 amino acids. J was trimmed by 8 bases and V by 3 bases; bases with no gene match: 8. The CDR3 coding sequence is TGTGCCAGCAGTTTCGTACTAGCGGGAGGTGTTGATGAGCAGTTCTTC. Translation: CASSFVLAGGVDEQFF.

This chain joins TRBV9 and TRBJ2-7; D may be TRBD2 (5 bases). The germline V and J ends were trimmed by 1 base and 0 bases, with 11 bases remaining between them. Germline assignment: CDR1 SGDLS and CDR2 YYNGEE. The CDR3 loop spans 15 amino acids. The CDR3 here is CASSVRTGSSYEQYF. The CDR3, as DNA: TGTGCCAGCAGCGTAAGGACTGGGAGCTCCTACGAGCAGTACTTC.

This clonotype was recorded once. V and J are TRBV21-1 and TRBJ1-1. TRBV21-1 is a known pseudogene. The length of the CDR3 is 16 residues. CDR3 sequence reads: CASSKANGRSNTEAFF. The CDR3 nucleotides read TGTGCCAGCAGCAAAGCCAACGGACGGTCGAACACTGAAGCTTTCTTT.

Many counts were recorded for this clonotype. This sequence may be a read error, since a much larger clone differs from it by one base. The chain carries TRBV27 and TRBJ2-1; TRBD1 might be the D (5 bases). The last part of the DNA fits TRBJ2-7 better; the J call may be wrong. CDR3 length: 14 residues. Germline values: CDR1 MNHEY, CDR2 SMNVEV (reference sequence). CDR3 in amino acids: CASSFQGNYNEQYF. CDR3 coding DNA: TGTGCCAGCAGTTTCCAGGGTAACTACAATGAGCAGTACTTC.

The rearrangement links TRBV10-3 to TRBJ2-3; TRBD2 might be the D (5 bases). Germline CDR1 and CDR2: ENHRY and SYGVKD. V gave up 4 bases and J gave up 5 bases, with 10 bases separating them. This CDR3 region has 13 residues. The CDR3 is CAISGGLEDTQYF. The CDR3 DNA sequence: TGTGCCATCAGTGGAGGGTTAGAAGATACGCAGTATTTT.

The chain has TRBV28 and TRBJ2-1, with 7 positions matching TRBD1. This CDR3 is 14 amino acids long. J was trimmed by 10 bases and V by 3 bases; bases with no gene match: 9. The germline CDR1 and CDR2 sequences are MDHEN and SYDVKM. The CDR3 loop is CASSLGGTVGEQFF. CDR3 in DNA: TGTGCCAGCAGTTTGGGTGGGACAGTCGGCGAGCAGTTCTTC.

The chain combines TRBV15 with TRBJ2-5; 8 bases are a match to TRBD2. In germline, CDR1 is LNHNV, CDR2 YYDKDF (reference sequence). The CDR3 spans 14 residues. Trimming removed 0 bases from V and 7 bases from J; junction bases left unmatched: 4. The CDR3 here is CATSRDREGGTQYF. The CDR3 nucleotides are TGTGCCACCAGCAGAGATCGGGAGGGGGGGACCCAGTACTTC.

CDR3 sequence reads: CASSPSPNTQYF. The CDR3 DNA sequence: TGTGCCAGCAGCCCATCCCCGAATACGCAGTATTTT. The chain links TRBV9 to TRBJ2-3; D remains ambiguous. Trimming pared 4 bases from V and 7 bases from J, leaving 10 bases between. CDR1 and CDR2 (germline): SGDLS, YYNGEE. The CDR3 extends over 12 amino acids.

The rearrangement links TRBV3-1 to TRBJ2-4; no clear D. Matching the DNA end better, TRBJ2-5 makes the J call doubtful. This CDR3 region has 15 residues. Germline-derived CDR1 and CDR2 are LGHDT and YNNKEL (reference sequence). CDR3: CASSRGPIEQETQYF. The CDR3, as DNA: TGTGCCAGCAGCCGAGGTCCCATCGAACAAGAGACCCAGTACTTC.

V is TRBV21-1 and J is TRBJ2-3. TRBV21-1 is termed a pseudogene. This CDR3 region has 13 residues. The CDR3 bases are TGTGCCAGCAGTGGATTTTTCACAGATACGCAGTATTTT. Translation: CASSGFFTDTQYF.

The chain is built from TRBV28 and TRBJ2-7, with D perhaps being TRBD1 or TRBD2 (5 bases each). From germline, CDR1 is MDHEN and CDR2 SYDVKM. The ends were cut back, 9 bases at V and 2 bases at J, with 11 bases in the middle. This CDR3 contains 12 residues. The CDR3 nucleotides read TGTGCCAGTGGGACCGTCACCTACGAGCAGTACTTC. Translated, it gives CASGTVTYEQYF.

This sequence joins TRBV11-1 and TRBJ2-5, with a tentative D call TRBD2 (6 bases). TRBJ2-7 matches the DNA end more closely, so the J call is doubtful. CDR1 and CDR2 from the germline V gene are SGHAT and FQDESV (reference sequence). The CDR3 loop spans 19 amino acids. The CDR3: CASSLEGYGGSHKTHEQYF. The CDR3 nucleotides are TGTGCCAGCAGCCTAGAAGGGTATGGAGGGTCGCATAAAACCCACGAGCAGTACTTC.

V gene TRBV14 combines with J gene TRBJ2-3; TRBD1 agrees at 8 bases. From germline, CDR1 is SGHDN and CDR2 FVKESK. There are 17 residues in the CDR3. The ends lost 1 base at V and 4 bases at J; junction bases unmatched: 10. CDR3: CASSQVPQGAYADTQYF. The CDR3 coding sequence is TGTGCCAGCAGCCAAGTCCCCCAGGGGGCTTATGCAGATACGCAGTATTTT.

This sequence joins TRBV14 and TRBJ2-5; the match to TRBD2 covers 8 bases. The better agreement between TRBJ2-7 and the DNA end casts doubt on the J call. Germline loops: CDR1 SGHDN, CDR2 FVKESK. The length of the CDR3 is 15 residues. DNA of the CDR3: TGTGCCAGCAGCCCGGACACGGCGGGGGGATACGAGCAGTACTTC. Translating gives CASSPDTAGGYEQYF.